The sequence of this TCR beta chain was determined in a study of shared clonotypes between healthy human individuals. The CDR3 totals 11 residues. CDR1 and CDR2 from the germline V gene are LNHDA and SQIVND (reference sequence). Trimming cost V 6 bases and J 5 bases, with 6 bases left between them. Overall study findings and caveats: About 5% of naive CD4 clonotypes were shared across a few donors. Estimated richness values were generally larger in naive subsets than in memory subsets.

The assay used deep level. Genomic DNA of each subset was evenly split across several immunoSEQ plates. The data were produced by immunoSEQ multiplex PCR, yet TCRdb's version contains in-frame clones alone and is incomplete. The sample shows over a million clones, about 75% of them seen only once. Concerning this clone itself: Its antigen is undetermined.

This clonotype was sampled from a man aged 18 to 35 in good health. V and J are TRBV19 and TRBJ2-3, with no clear D. Sequencing was performed on memory CD4+ T cells sorted from blood. Subset in this sample: CD45RA-negative fraction. The CDR3 DNA sequence: TGTGCCAGTAGCGAGCTAGATACGCAGTATTTT. Translating gives CASSELDTQYF.